What follows are 32 T cell receptor beta chains derived from one specimen sequenced in a study of OX40 agonist ivuxolimab in advanced cancers. TCRdb's copy holds only in-frame clones and misses some; the assay was immunoSEQ multiplex PCR. Among over 55,000 clones listed, 65% to 90% were seen once. Material: CD4+ or CD8+ T cells sorted from blood, obtained in a trial of the OX40 agonist ivuxolimab. The receptors here all came from an adult with an advanced solid tumor such as melanoma, head and neck, liver or kidney cancer.

The chain has TRBV5-1 and TRBJ2-3; unclear D gene. The CDR3 extends over 17 amino acids. Looked up from germline, CDR1 is SGHRS and CDR2 is YFSETQ. V was pared by 2 bases and J by 1 base, with 17 bases between. Here the CDR3 DNA reads TGCGCCAGCAGCTTTGGGCCCCTAGGAACTGGCACAGATACGCAGTATTTT. It yields the protein CASSFGPLGTGTDTQYF.

The chain couples TRBV10-3 to TRBJ2-5; D may correspond to TRBD1 or TRBD2 (5 bases each). Germline V gives CDR1 ENHRY, CDR2 SYGVKD. V was pared by 5 bases and J by 5 bases, with 15 bases between. The CDR3 extends over 14 amino acids. The DNA for the CDR3 is TGTGCCATCAGTAAAACCGGGGCCAGGGAGACCCAGTACTTC. As protein: CAISKTGARETQYF.

The J gene is TRBJ1-4, the V gene TRBV2; a weak D match, TRBD1 (6 bases). The germline V gene has CDR1 SNHLY and CDR2 FYNNEI. This CDR3 is built from 15 residues. V was cut by 6 bases and J by 7 bases, with 18 bases left in between. The CDR3: CASRGAIETGEKLFF. The DNA for the CDR3 is TGTGCCAGCAGGGGGGCAATCGAGACAGGTGAAAAACTGTTTTTT.

The chain combines TRBV6-5 with TRBJ2-7, with 8 bases lining up with TRBD2. J lost 0 bases, V lost 2 bases, and 3 bases had no gene match. Germline loops: CDR1 MNHEY, CDR2 SVGAGI. This CDR3 is built from 15 residues. CDR3 sequence: CASSYTGGNSYEQYF. The CDR3 coding sequence is TGTGCCAGCAGTTACACGGGGGGGAACTCCTACGAGCAGTACTTC.

This clone was picked up a small number of times. CDR3 residues: CASSLQETQYF. The CDR3 coding sequence is TGTGCCAGCTCCCTCCAAGAGACCCAGTACTTC. The chain combines TRBV18 with TRBJ2-5; D is ambiguous. This CDR3 contains 11 residues. V lost 6 bases and J 1 base, leaving 3 bases between the germline ends. Germline CDR1 reads KGHSH; CDR2 reads LQKENI.

CDR3 protein: CASSFTQQGAQPQHF. The CDR3 DNA sequence: TGTGCCAGCAGTTTCACCCAACAGGGGGCACAGCCCCAGCATTTT. V usage is TRBV28 and J usage is TRBJ1-5; the match to TRBD1 covers 9 bases. CDR3 length: 15 residues. J lost 7 bases, V lost 3 bases, and 7 bases had no gene match. Looked up from germline, CDR1 is MDHEN and CDR2 is SYDVKM.

The chain recombines TRBV7-9 with TRBJ1-1, with 10 bases that match TRBD1. V was pared by 0 bases and J by 12 bases, with 4 bases of the junction left unmatched. The germline gives CDR1 SEHNR, CDR2 FQNEAQ (reference sequence). There are 13 residues in the CDR3. CDR3 residues: CASSLAGTGASFF. The CDR3, as DNA: TGTGCCAGCAGCTTAGCGGGGACAGGGGCATCTTTCTTT.

V gene TRBV11-2 combines with J gene TRBJ1-1; TRBD1 agrees at 8 bases. V was clipped by 5 bases and J by 1 base; unmatched bases: 9. Per the germline V gene, CDR1 is SGHAT and CDR2 is FQNNGV. There are 16 residues in the CDR3. CDR3 DNA sequence: TGTGCCAGCAGCCCTAGGGGGGACAGGAGGAACACTGAAGCTTTCTTT. This sequence encodes CASSPRGDRRNTEAFF.

This chain links TRBV6-6 with TRBJ2-4; 8 bases agree with TRBD2. Germline lookup yields CDR1 MNHNY and CDR2 SVGAGI (reference sequence). V lost 11 bases to trimming and J lost 0 bases; unmatched junction nucleotides: 6. The CDR3 spans 14 residues. In DNA form, the CDR3 reads TGTGCCTGCAACGGGGGGGGAGCCAAAAACATTCAGTACTTC. As protein: CACNGGGAKNIQYF.

The chain combines TRBV6-5 with TRBJ1-4; D is unresolved. The V gene lost 0 bases and the J gene lost 8 bases, with 13 bases spanning the gap. The CDR3 sequence is 15 residues long. The V gene's germline CDR1 is MNHEY and CDR2 SVGAGI. The CDR3 protein is CASSYSPRVGEKLFF. As DNA, the CDR3 is TGTGCCAGCAGTTACTCGCCTAGGGTAGGGGAAAAACTGTTTTTT.

The chain has TRBV10-3 and TRBJ2-3; a possible D gene is TRBD2 (6 bases). Trimming removed 9 bases from V and 1 base from J, with 11 bases in between. CDR1 is ENHRY and CDR2 is SYGVKD in the germline V gene. The CDR3 covers 13 residues. CDR3 in amino acids: CAINGGGTDTQYF. In DNA form, the CDR3 reads TGTGCCATTAATGGCGGGGGCACAGATACGCAGTATTTT.

The chain uses TRBV14 and TRBJ2-7; 8 bases are shared with TRBD1. The V gene end was trimmed by 2 bases and the J gene end by 2 bases; junction bases not matched to a gene: 8. Germline assignment: CDR1 SGHDN and CDR2 FVKESK. This CDR3 is built from 16 residues. The CDR3 sequence: CASSQHSGQGPYEQYF. The CDR3 bases are TGTGCCAGCAGCCAACACAGTGGACAGGGTCCCTACGAGCAGTACTTC.

This chain connects TRBV9 to TRBJ2-2; 9 nucleotides agree with TRBD2. CDR1 is SGDLS, CDR2 YYNGEE, per germline. V lost 0 bases and J lost 1; bases outside the gene matches: 1. The CDR3 has 16 amino acids. The DNA for the CDR3 is TGTGCCAGCAGCGTAGCTAGCGGGGTGAACACCGGGGAGCTGTTTTTT. It translates to CASSVASGVNTGELFF.

This chain links TRBV28 with TRBJ2-1; D might be TRBD2 (5 bases). V was clipped by 2 bases and J by 3 bases, with 14 bases between them. The CDR3 is 16 amino acids. CDR1 is MDHEN and CDR2 is SYDVKM in the germline V gene. The CDR3 sequence is CASSLPAGEIYNEQFF. Written as DNA, the CDR3 is TGTGCCAGCAGTTTACCCGCGGGCGAAATCTACAATGAGCAGTTCTTC.

This chain uses TRBV5-1 with TRBJ2-5, with TRBD1 identical over 8 bases. Germline V gene sequence: CDR1 SGHRS, CDR2 YFSETQ. The CDR3 is 14 residues long. After removal of 6 bases from V and 1 base from J, the junction contained 5 bases not matched to a gene. The CDR3 region is CASTLDRVQETQYF. The CDR3 DNA reads TGCGCCAGCACCCTGGACAGGGTCCAAGAGACCCAGTACTTC.

The V and J genes are TRBV6-5 and TRBJ2-7; TRBD2 aligns across 10 bases. The assigned J gene may be wrong: the sequence end matches TRBJ2-5 better. Germline V CDR1 and CDR2: MNHEY, SVGAGI. The CDR3 has 15 residues. The CDR3, as DNA: TGTGCCAGCAGTTACGGGACTAGCGCTACGGAGACCCAGTACTTC. Its translation is CASSYGTSATETQYF.

A few counts support this clone. The chain has TRBV7-2 and TRBJ2-1, with 9 positions matching TRBD1. The CDR3 runs 12 residues. Germline-derived CDR1 and CDR2 are SGHTA and FQGNSA. The J segment lost 13 bases and the V segment lost 5 bases, leaving 6 bases of the junction unmatched. CDR3 nucleotide sequence: TGTGCCAGCAGCGTCGACAGGGGGAAACAGTTCTTC. This gives the protein CASSVDRGKQFF.

The chain employs TRBV10-2 and TRBJ2-4; the D gene is possibly TRBD1 (5 bases). CDR1 is WSHSY, CDR2 SAAADI, per germline. Trimming shortened V by 0 bases and J by 3 bases, and 12 bases separated the two germline ends. The CDR3 sequence is 16 residues long. The CDR3 DNA reads as TGCGCCAGCAGTGAGTCTAACAGGATTGTCAAAAACATTCAGTACTTC. It is translated as CASSESNRIVKNIQYF.

This chain joins TRBV5-1 and TRBJ2-7, with unresolved D. V lost 0 bases to trimming and J lost 6 bases, with 16 bases between them. In germline, CDR1 is SGHRS, CDR2 YFSETQ. This CDR3 has 15 residues. In DNA, the CDR3 is TGCGCCAGCAGCTTGGAAACGACGGTTGTATCCGAGCAGTACTTC. It yields the protein CASSLETTVVSEQYF.

The chain carries TRBV7-3 and TRBJ2-1; 9 nucleotides agree with TRBD1. Germline-derived CDR1 and CDR2 are SGHTA and FQGTGA. The CDR3 totals 19 residues. J gave up 3 bases and V 2 bases, and 14 bases lay outside the gene matches. This chain's CDR3 is CASSLLGGQRQGDYNEQFF. The CDR3 DNA sequence: TGTGCCAGCAGCTTATTAGGGGGACAACGACAGGGGGACTACAATGAGCAGTTCTTC.

The CDR3 DNA follows: TGTGCCAGTAGCACCGGGACTAGCGGGGGTTTCCACTACAATGAGCAGTTCTTC. Its protein product is CASSTGTSGGFHYNEQFF. The rearrangement joins TRBV19 to TRBJ2-1; 14 bases line up with TRBD2. The ends lost 6 bases at V and 3 bases at J; junction bases unmatched: 10. The CDR3 runs to 18 residues. Germline assignment: CDR1 LNHDA and CDR2 SQIVND (reference sequence).

This clone showed up just once. V gene TRBV11-2 combines with J gene TRBJ2-3; no clear D. The CDR3 loop spans 13 amino acids. In germline, CDR1 is SGHAT, CDR2 FQNNGV. Deletions cut 5 bases from V and 10 bases from J, with 16 bases between. CDR3 DNA sequence: TGTGCCAGCAGCCCACGCCGCCAGCCGGCGCAGTATTTT. Translated: CASSPRRQPAQYF. The full variable domain, rest sourced from reference TRBV11-2 and TRBJ2-3, is EAGVAQSPRYKIIEKRQSVAFWCNPISGHATLYWYQQILGQGPKLLIQFQNNGVVDDSQLPKDRFSAERLKGVDSTLKIQPAKLEDSAVYLCASSPRRQPAQYFGPGTRLTVL.

This sequence joins TRBV19 and TRBJ2-7, with a tentative D call TRBD1 (5 bases). This CDR3 contains 16 residues. V lost 1 base to trimming and J lost 3 bases, with 16 bases between them. Germline V CDR1 and CDR2: LNHDA, SQIVND (reference sequence). The CDR3 DNA is TGTGCCAGTAGTATAGTCCACGGCACTCAGGGCTACGAGCAGTACTTC. Encoded protein: CASSIVHGTQGYEQYF.

This chain joins TRBV10-3 and TRBJ1-6; D not resolved. V was cut by 3 bases and J by 10 bases, with 10 bases left in between. Per the germline V gene, CDR1 is ENHRY and CDR2 is SYGVKD. This CDR3 region has 13 residues. CDR3 region: CAISDSERSPLHF. The CDR3, as DNA: TGTGCCATCAGTGATTCCGAGAGATCACCCCTCCACTTT.

The rearrangement links TRBV5-6 to TRBJ2-5, with D tentatively TRBD2 (5 bases). V dropped 0 bases and J dropped 4 bases, with 10 bases sitting between them. This CDR3 is 14 amino acids long. Germline V lookup: CDR1 SGHDT, CDR2 YYEEEE. The CDR3, as DNA: TGTGCCAGCAGCTTGGCCGCTAGCCGAGAGACCCAGTACTTC. Protein sequence: CASSLAASRETQYF.

This clone has just a few counts. The chain is built from TRBV5-4 and TRBJ1-1; maybe TRBD1 (5 bases). The CDR3 has 14 residues. The germline V gene has CDR1 SGHNT and CDR2 YYREEE (reference sequence). Trimming removed 1 base at V and 4 bases at J, with 11 bases between. CDR3: CASSLRGGPTEAFF. CDR3 bases: TGTGCCAGCAGCTTGAGGGGAGGGCCCACTGAAGCTTTCTTT.

Points on this clone: Other nucleotide sequences from this sample produce the same CDR3. The rearrangement links TRBV7-9 to TRBJ2-6, with D hard to call. CDR1 is SEHNR, CDR2 FQNEAQ, per germline (reference sequence). CDR3 length: 14 amino acids. V shed 4 bases and J shed 4 bases, with 8 bases lying between them. The CDR3 loop is CASSSFSGANVLTF. The CDR3 nucleotides are TGTGCCAGCAGCTCTTTTTCCGGGGCCAACGTCCTGACTTTC.

The chain joins TRBV29-1 to TRBJ1-1; possible D gene TRBD1, 6 bases. CDR1 and CDR2 (germline): SQVTM, ANQGSEA. The V gene lost 6 bases and the J gene lost 6 bases, with 11 bases spanning the gap. CDR3 length equals 11 residues. CDR3 sequence: CSVLDRPEAFF. The CDR3 DNA is TGCAGCGTGCTGGACAGACCTGAAGCTTTCTTT.

The rearrangement uses TRBV2 and TRBJ1-5; D possibly corresponds to TRBD1 (6 bases). In germline, CDR1 is SNHLY, CDR2 FYNNEI. Trimming took off 6 bases at V and 2 bases at J, with 14 bases between the two ends. This CDR3 has 15 residues. CDR3 sequence (DNA): TGTGCCAGCAGACAGGGTTTGGGTGGCAATCAGCCCCAGCATTTT. Encoded protein: CASRQGLGGNQPQHF.

This chain uses TRBV7-8 with TRBJ2-7; possible D gene TRBD1, 5 bases. This CDR3 has 18 amino acids. Germline CDR1 reads SGHVS; CDR2 reads FQNEAQ. Trimming cost V 0 bases and J 3 bases, with 21 bases left between them. The CDR3 region is CASSLALNLAGSNYEQYF. The DNA of the CDR3 is TGTGCCAGCAGCTTAGCGCTCAATTTGGCAGGGTCAAACTACGAGCAGTACTTC.

The sample holds a few counts of this clone. The CDR3 DNA is TGTGCCAGCAGTGCTCGGACAGTACTGGGCGAGCAGTACTTC. The encoded protein is CASSARTVLGEQYF. This chain links TRBV6-1 with TRBJ2-7; D possibly corresponds to TRBD1 (6 bases). This CDR3 region has 14 residues. Trimming stripped 4 bases from V and 6 bases from J, with 16 bases between. In germline, CDR1 is MNHNS, CDR2 SASEGT.

The chain recombines TRBV18 with TRBJ2-6; D call uncertain. The CDR3 spans 14 residues. V was shortened by 7 bases and J by 2 bases, with 9 bases between the two germline ends. Germline lookup yields CDR1 KGHSH and CDR2 LQKENI. The CDR3 region is CASYLGAGANVLTF. Written as DNA, the CDR3 is TGTGCCAGCTATCTTGGAGCTGGGGCCAACGTCCTGACTTTC.